This is a list of T cell receptor beta chains from one sample in a study of regulatory T cells in long-lasting Graves disease. MiXCR, run by TCRdb on the multiplex PCR reads, gives a single entry per CDR3 protein. The data show hundreds of thousands of distinct CDR3 sequences, roughly 13% seen once. These sequences were also reported in another study, on T cells in Graves' hyperthyroidism and ophthalmopathy.

The material was peripheral blood mononuclear cells (PBMCs), obtained at new diagnosis, from a patient treated with antithyroid drugs. These receptors came from a man under 40 with Graves disease. CDR3s include the opening cysteine and the closing phenylalanine or tryptophan. Fields, in order: D gene, V gene, J gene, clone size, CDR3 DNA, CDR3 protein. A D gene is named only where the DNA matches it firmly. Part of the rows lack a size; the others show once, few, many or a class for expanded clones.

TRBD2,TRBV20-1,TRBJ2-7,.,TGCAGTGCCCTAGGACTAGCGACGACCTACGAGCAGTACTTC,CSALGLATTYEQYF
.,TRBV12-3/TRBV12-4,TRBJ2-7,many,TGTGCCAGCAGCCCTTCACCGGGACGGTTCTACGAGCAGTACTTC,CASSPSPGRFYEQYF
TRBD1,TRBV15,TRBJ1-5,many,TGTGCCACCAGCACCCAGGGGGGGGATGGCGATCAGCCCCAGCATTTT,CATSTQGGDGDQPQHF
.,TRBV10-1,TRBJ2-3,few,TGCGCCAGCAGTGACACCGGGACCACAGATACGCAGTATTTT,CASSDTGTTDTQYF
.,TRBV6-4,TRBJ1-2,many,TGTGCCAGCAGCCCCGGGGCGGAGGCCTATGGCTACACCTTC,CASSPGAEAYGYTF
.,TRBV20-1,TRBJ1-2,.,TGCAGTCTCCTGAGGATCTATGGCTACACCTTC,CSLLRIYGYTF
.,TRBV7-2,TRBJ1-3,many,TGTGCCAGCAGCAAAACGAAGGACTCTGGAAACACCATATATTTT,CASSKTKDSGNTIYF
.,TRBV12-3/TRBV12-4,TRBJ2-6,many,TGTGCCAGCAGTCCCGTTCAGCGGAACTCTGGGGCCAACGTCCTGACTTTC,CASSPVQRNSGANVLTF
.,TRBV25-1,TRBJ1-1,many,TGTGCCAGCAGTGCATTTCAGAACACTGAAGCTTTCTTT,CASSAFQNTEAFF
.,TRBV6-2/TRBV6-3,TRBJ2-3,.,TGTGCCAGCAGTGAAGGGGTCAGGGCGATAACAGATACGCAGTATTTT,CASSEGVRAITDTQYF
.,TRBV6-1,TRBJ2-1,few,TGTGCCAGCAGTCCCCTTGCGCAGAGCTCCTACAATGAGCAGTTCTTC,CASSPLAQSSYNEQFF
.,TRBV14,TRBJ2-2,many,TGTGCCAGCAGCCCACCCCCGGGACGTTTAGGCACCGGGGAGCTGTTTTTT,CASSPPPGRLGTGELFF
TRBD1,TRBV7-9,TRBJ1-1,.,TGTGCCAGCAGCCCCCCGGTGGGGGACAGGGGGACCCTGGAAGCTTTCTTT,CASSPPVGDRGTLEAFF
.,TRBV5-6,TRBJ2-3,many,TGTGCCAGCAGCTTAGGAAATACGCAGTATTTT,CASSLGNTQYF
TRBD1,TRBV24-1,TRBJ2-7,.,TGTGCCACCAGTGAACAGGGGGCTCGGAAGCAGTACTTC,CATSEQGARKQYF
.,TRBV5-1,TRBJ2-7,.,TGCGCCAGCAGACCCGGTTCAGTGGCGGGGGCCTCCTACGAGCAGTACTTC,CASRPGSVAGASYEQYF
.,TRBV5-1,TRBJ1-2,few,TGCGCCAGCAGCTTGGCACTGGATGGGATGGGGGGCTACACCTTC,CASSLALDGMGGYTF
.,TRBV28,TRBJ1-2,many,TGTGCCAGCAGTTTAGACGGGGAACGAGGCTACACCTTC,CASSLDGERGYTF
.,TRBV11-3,TRBJ2-7,many,TGTGCCACCGGGCTCGAGCAGTACTTC,CATGLEQYF
TRBD2,TRBV20-1,TRBJ2-7,.,TGCAGTGCCGCCGGGGGGGACTCACCCTTAAGCTCCTACGAGCAGTACTTC,CSAAGGDSPLSSYEQYF